Listed below are T cell receptor beta chains from one sample, sequenced in a study of T cell responses to AZD1222 COVID-19 vaccine. Generated by immunoSEQ multiplex PCR, the TCRdb table keeps only in-frame clones and is missing some. Of more than 95,000 clones detected, around 90% appear once; the ten largest clones hold about 4.2%. Sample: peripheral blood, taken on day 0 of AZD1222 vaccination. The receptors derive from an adult in good health. Each CDR3 is given with its conserved first and last residue. The D gene is left open where the match is weak. Rows may omit the clone size; those that give it use once, few, many or a size class.

>NA|TRBV25-1|NA
CASSESARIGEKLFF
>NA|TRBV5-6|TRBD1
CASSVTGERNIQYF
>NA|TRBV4-1|NA
CASSQDPGADTGELFF
>NA|TRBV7-2|NA
CASSPGTMYNSPLHF
>once|TRBV6-2/TRBV6-3|NA
CASSLPAVNTEAFF
>once|TRBV4-2|NA
CASSQRTRDGQYF
>NA|TRBV6-5|TRBD2
CATSSGLLRIYEQYF
>NA|TRBV5-4|NA
CASSLKIGLDYEQYF
>NA|TRBV10-3|TRBD2
CAIRGATSGRNEQYF
>NA|TRBV2|TRBD1
CASKLGGVEAFF
>NA|TRBV6-5|NA
CASRQVSNQPQHF
>NA|TRBV21-1|NA
CASPGLTGNTIYF
>once|TRBV4-2|NA
CASSQEGVGYTF
>few|TRBV19|TRBD2
CASSPRGSGVGGTDTQYF
>NA|TRBV25-1|TRBD2
CASSLTKGGTSVDTQYF
>NA|TRBV7-9|NA
CASKRDGNQPQHF
>NA|TRBV7-2|NA
CASSLNKKETQYF
>NA|TRBV7-7|NA
CASSLDRYTEAFF
>NA|TRBV18|NA
CASQLGDKNIQYF
>NA|TRBV3-1/TRBV3-2|NA
CASSRGTNEKLFF
>NA|TRBV28|TRBD1
CASSFSGGYNSPLHF
>NA|TRBV4-1|TRBD2
CASSQLGLAGGRVGGNEQFF
>once|TRBV7-9|NA
CVAETYGYTF
>NA|TRBV7-9|NA
CASSLDNSPLHF
>NA|TRBV9|NA
CASSLQGTGSYEQYF
>NA|TRBV29-1|NA
CSVSTPPGNYGYTF
>few|TRBV4-2|NA
CASSQEFAESGELFF
>NA|TRBV7-9|TRBD1
CASSLPGQGFHGYTF
>NA|TRBV19|NA
CASSMGGGRLVKYGYTF
>NA|TRBV29-1|TRBD1
CSVEGQGRRGEQYF
>NA|TRBV24-1|NA
CATTLGGGNNEQFF
>once|TRBV7-9|NA
CASGTISGNTIYF
>NA|TRBV7-9|NA
CASSLEVNTEAFF
>NA|TRBV7-9|TRBD1
CAERQGPTGTEAFF
>NA|TRBV5-4|TRBD1
CASSLPGQGNYGYTF
>NA|TRBV4-1|NA
CASSQETATTPLHF
>NA|TRBV14|NA
CASSQDNTRREKLFF
>NA|TRBV13|TRBD1
CASSIGDRAAEQYF
>NA|TRBV9|TRBD2
CASSPGLAGVEQFF
>NA|TRBV24-1|NA
CATSPESHEQYF
>NA|TRBV2|NA
CASTMSNYGYTF
>NA|TRBV28|NA
CASSLWMGGSNEKLFF
>NA|TRBV5-6|TRBD2
CASSLGAGGPSEQYF
>NA|TRBV11-3|NA
CASSLRGRMNTEAFF
>NA|TRBV9|NA
CASSPSTFNSPLHF
>NA|TRBV4-3|TRBD1
CASSQDTGAVPTYEQYF
>few|TRBV12-3/TRBV12-4|NA
CASSLSTDTQYF
>NA|TRBV13|TRBD1
CASSSTGGDLGYTF
>NA|TRBV10-3|NA
CATRLGHSGNTIYF
>NA|TRBV7-8|TRBD1
CASSFPDTGTGEKHGELFF
>NA|TRBV6-4|NA
CANHYREDSNQPQHF
>NA|TRBV6-5|NA
CASSWAGREQFF
>few|TRBV12-3/TRBV12-4|NA
CASSDGREQFF